This is a list of T cell receptor beta chains from one sample in a study of T-cell reconstitution after alpha-beta-depleted transplantation in children. One entry per CDR3 protein results from TCRdb running MiXCR on the PCR reads. The sample contains about 200,000 distinct CDR3 sequences, 5% to 7.5% of which appear only once. This specimen was PBMCs, taken before TCRalphabeta/CD19-depleted stem cell transplant. The receptors come from a girl under three years old with combined immunodeficiency, due to receive a stem cell transplant. Each CDR3 is given with its conserved first and last residue. D genes are given only for firm matches. Clone size, where shown, is once, few, many, or a class for clones that have expanded.

v_call: TRBV28; cdr3_length: 15; j_call: TRBJ2-3; d_call: TRBD2; clone_size: many; cdr3_aa: CASSLIAGGRDTQYF; cdr3_nt: TGTGCCAGCAGTTTAATAGCGGGAGGGCGGGATACGCAGTATTTT
v_call: TRBV11-2; cdr3_length: 16; j_call: TRBJ2-3; d_call: -; clone_size: many; cdr3_aa: CASSLGPGASTDTQYF; cdr3_nt: TGTGCCAGCAGCTTAGGCCCCGGGGCTAGCACAGATACGCAGTATTTT
v_call: TRBV7-9; cdr3_length: 17; j_call: TRBJ2-1; d_call: TRBD2; clone_size: few; cdr3_aa: CASNPGLAGSVYNEQFF; cdr3_nt: TGTGCCAGCAACCCGGGACTAGCGGGATCGGTCTACAATGAGCAGTTCTTC
v_call: TRBV5-6; cdr3_length: 12; j_call: TRBJ2-7; d_call: -; clone_size: many; cdr3_aa: CASSLEGYEQYF; cdr3_nt: TGTGCCAGCAGCTTGGAGGGATACGAGCAGTACTTC
v_call: TRBV7-9; cdr3_length: 13; j_call: TRBJ2-7; d_call: -; clone_size: many; cdr3_aa: CASSLFPDYEQYF; cdr3_nt: TGTGCCAGCAGCTTATTTCCGGACTACGAGCAGTACTTC
v_call: TRBV11-2; cdr3_length: 15; j_call: TRBJ1-2; d_call: -; clone_size: -; cdr3_aa: CASSLDAGGGYGYTF; cdr3_nt: TGTGCCAGCAGCTTAGATGCGGGCGGTGGCTATGGCTACACCTTC
v_call: TRBV4-2; cdr3_length: 17; j_call: TRBJ1-3; d_call: -; clone_size: many; cdr3_aa: CASSYTLGGLSGNTIYF; cdr3_nt: TGTGCCAGCAGCTATACCCTCGGGGGACTCTCAGGAAACACCATATATTTT
v_call: TRBV6-5; cdr3_length: 18; j_call: TRBJ1-1; d_call: -; clone_size: few; cdr3_aa: CASRPFFRTAPMNTEAFF; cdr3_nt: TGTGCCAGCCGACCCTTTTTCCGGACAGCCCCCATGAACACTGAAGCTTTCTTT
v_call: TRBV4-3; cdr3_length: 13; j_call: TRBJ1-5; d_call: -; clone_size: many; cdr3_aa: CASSQVVGQPQHF; cdr3_nt: TGCGCCAGCAGCCAAGTGGTTGGTCAGCCCCAGCATTTT
v_call: TRBV27; cdr3_length: 12; j_call: TRBJ2-7; d_call: -; clone_size: many; cdr3_aa: CASSGGSYEQYF; cdr3_nt: TGTGCCAGCAGTGGTGGGTCCTACGAGCAGTACTTC
v_call: TRBV6-5; cdr3_length: 18; j_call: TRBJ2-3; d_call: TRBD2; clone_size: many; cdr3_aa: CASSYSSGGIGSTDTQYF; cdr3_nt: TGTGCCAGCAGTTATAGCTCCGGGGGGATCGGAAGCACAGATACGCAGTATTTT
v_call: TRBV10-3; cdr3_length: 13; j_call: TRBJ2-7; d_call: TRBD2; clone_size: many; cdr3_aa: CAISGTSGNEQYF; cdr3_nt: TGTGCCATCAGTGGGACTAGCGGGAACGAGCAGTACTTC
v_call: TRBV20-1; cdr3_length: 16; j_call: TRBJ1-1; d_call: TRBD1; clone_size: many; cdr3_aa: CSALHRGGTVNTEAFF; cdr3_nt: TGCAGTGCCCTCCACAGGGGAGGAACTGTGAACACTGAAGCTTTCTTT
v_call: TRBV7-3; cdr3_length: 19; j_call: TRBJ2-2; d_call: TRBD1; clone_size: many; cdr3_aa: CASSLFALGTGALTGELFF; cdr3_nt: TGTGCCAGCAGCTTATTTGCCTTAGGGACAGGGGCCCTCACCGGGGAGCTGTTTTTT
v_call: TRBV29-1; cdr3_length: 14; j_call: TRBJ2-3; d_call: -; clone_size: many; cdr3_aa: CSVETWGHTDTQYF; cdr3_nt: TGCAGCGTGGAGACGTGGGGCCACACAGATACGCAGTATTTT